A selection of T cell receptor beta chains follows, all from one sample in a study of CD8 T cells in Susac syndrome. TCRdb ran MiXCR on the immunoSEQ multiplex PCR reads and lists one entry per CDR3 protein. The table has 200,000 to 300,000 distinct CDR3 sequences, 80% to 95% seen once. Sequencing was done on a sample of CD4+ T cells from PBMCs. The receptors were gathered from a human donor with multiple sclerosis. CDR3s include the opening cysteine and the closing phenylalanine or tryptophan. D genes are given only for firm matches. The listing skips clone size in some rows; elsewhere it reads once, few, many or a size class.

- - TRBJ1-6 TRBV5-1 CASSLTGTANSPLHF TGCGCCAGCAGCTTAACCGGGACGGCAAATTCACCCCTCCACTTT
- - TRBJ2-5 TRBV19 CATATGTVRRETQYF TGTGCCACCGCGACCGGGACGGTCAGACGAGAGACCCAGTACTTC
TRBD1 - TRBJ2-7 TRBV11-2 CASSYLQGPGGEQYF TGTGCCAGCAGCTATCTACAGGGGCCCGGCGGGGAGCAGTACTTC
- - TRBJ2-6 TRBV28 CASSLQSSGANVLTF TGTGCCAGCAGTCTACAGAGCTCTGGGGCCAACGTCCTGACTTTC
TRBD1 once TRBJ2-2 TRBV5-1 CASSRQGSTGELFF TGCGCCAGCAGCAGACAGGGGTCCACCGGGGAGCTGTTTTTT
- - TRBJ1-1 TRBV30 CACGGGAWTEAFF TGTGCCTGCGGTGGGGGGGCTTGGACTGAAGCTTTCTTT
TRBD1 - TRBJ1-2 TRBV5-6 CASSTDRVGYGYTF TGTGCCAGCAGCACGGACAGGGTGGGCTATGGCTACACCTTC
- once TRBJ1-5 TRBV6-6 CASSPTGFSNQPQHF TGTGCCAGCAGTCCCACAGGGTTTAGCAATCAGCCCCAGCATTTT
- once TRBJ1-2 TRBV9 CASSVEFDRSGYTF TGTGCCAGCAGCGTAGAATTTGACAGGTCTGGCTACACCTTC
TRBD2 - TRBJ2-5 TRBV29-1 CSAPGLAGGSQETQYF TGCAGCGCTCCGGGACTAGCGGGGGGATCCCAAGAGACCCAGTACTTC
- once TRBJ2-4 TRBV28 CASRGSGKNIQYF TGTGCCAGCAGGGGAAGTGGCAAAAACATTCAGTACTTC
TRBD2 - TRBJ2-5 TRBV28 CASSLRRGGVETQYF TGTGCCAGCAGTTTGCGGCGGGGGGGCGTGGAGACCCAGTACTTC
- - TRBJ2-2 TRBV7-2 CASSLLQGNTGELFF TGTGCCAGCAGCTTACTACAGGGCAACACCGGGGAGCTGTTTTTT
TRBD1 - TRBJ1-2 TRBV28 CASQGAGGYTF TGTGCCTCTCAGGGGGCGGGGGGCTACACCTTC
- - TRBJ1-6 TRBV7-8 CASATAGQGNSPLHF TGTGCCAGCGCCACGGCGGGGCAGGGTAATTCACCCCTCCACTTT
- - TRBJ1-1 TRBV7-3 CASSLNGRATEAFF TGTGCCAGCAGCTTAAACGGGAGAGCCACTGAAGCTTTCTTT
TRBD1 - TRBJ1-1 TRBV3-1 CASSRRDRDTEAFF TGTGCCAGCAGCCGCCGTGACAGGGACACTGAAGCTTTCTTT
TRBD1 once TRBJ1-2 TRBV24-1 CATSEDGTGGGYTF TGTGCCACCAGTGAGGACGGGACAGGGGGCGGCTACACCTTC
TRBD2 - TRBJ2-7 TRBV5-1 CASRPGTSGGYEQYF TGCGCCAGCAGGCCCGGGACTAGCGGGGGCTACGAGCAGTACTTC
- - TRBJ2-5 TRBV2 CASSRQGKETQYF TGTGCCAGCAGTCGGCAGGGAAAAGAGACCCAGTACTTC
- - TRBJ1-5 TRBV20-1 CSASSPGIQPQHF TGCAGTGCTAGTTCCCCAGGGATTCAGCCCCAGCATTTT
- - TRBJ2-3 TRBV7-9 CASGGTDTQYF TGTGCCAGCGGGGGCACAGATACGCAGTATTTT
TRBD2 - TRBJ2-5 TRBV7-2 CASSPRLAAPPETQYF TGTGCCAGCAGCCCTAGACTAGCGGCCCCCCCGGAGACCCAGTACTTC
TRBD1 - TRBJ2-5 TRBV19 CASSIVPGQAQETQYF TGTGCCAGTAGTATAGTTCCCGGACAGGCCCAGGAGACCCAGTACTTC
TRBD1 - TRBJ2-7 TRBV9 CASSARQGGYEQYF TGTGCCAGCAGCGCGAGACAGGGCGGCTACGAGCAGTACTTC
TRBD1 - TRBJ2-4 TRBV25-1 CASSENQGDIQYF TGTGCCAGCAGTGAGAACCAGGGGGACATTCAGTACTTC
- - TRBJ2-1 TRBV7-9 CASSLGAHMDEQFF TGTGCCAGCAGCTTAGGCGCCCATATGGATGAGCAGTTCTTC
- - TRBJ2-1 TRBV5-6 CASSSQGYNEQFF TGTGCCAGCAGCTCCCAGGGCTACAATGAGCAGTTCTTC
TRBD1 - TRBJ2-7 TRBV18 CASSPLTGGDEQYF TGTGCCAGCTCACCCTTGACAGGGGGTGACGAGCAGTACTTC
TRBD1 - TRBJ2-2 TRBV13 CASSYRQGTGELFF TGTGCCAGCAGCTATCGACAGGGCACCGGGGAGCTGTTTTTT
- - TRBJ2-5 TRBV29-1 CSVVTGHQETQYF TGCAGCGTTGTAACAGGCCATCAAGAGACCCAGTACTTC
TRBD2 - TRBJ2-5 TRBV7-2 CASSLLAGVKTQYF TGTGCCAGCAGCTTACTAGCGGGGGTAAAGACCCAGTACTTC
- - TRBJ1-3 TRBV2 CASRGGSAEGNTIYF TGTGCCTCCCGGGGGGGATCTGCTGAGGGAAACACCATATATTTT
TRBD2 - TRBJ2-1 TRBV19 CASTGTTNEQFF TGTGCCAGTACCGGGACTACCAATGAGCAGTTCTTC
- few TRBJ2-5 TRBV27 CASSLAGFQETQYF TGTGCCAGCAGTTTGGCTGGGTTTCAAGAGACCCAGTACTTC
- - TRBJ1-1 TRBV5-4 CASSPGLVALNTEAFF TGTGCCAGCAGCCCAGGTTTAGTAGCTCTGAACACTGAAGCTTTCTTT
- once TRBJ1-1 TRBV25-1 CASKQIGGEAFF TGTGCCAGCAAACAGATCGGGGGTGAAGCTTTCTTT
- - TRBJ1-3 TRBV7-3 CASSLAPGAGDTIYF TGTGCCAGCAGCTTGGCCCCAGGGGCTGGGGACACCATATATTTT
- - TRBJ1-2 TRBV2 CASLTSDGANYGYTF TGTGCCAGCCTAACCTCTGACGGAGCTAACTATGGCTACACCTTC
TRBD2 - TRBJ2-3 TRBV2 CASSEAPSGTTDTQYF TGTGCCAGCAGTGAAGCGCCTAGCGGGACTACAGATACGCAGTATTTT
- - TRBJ1-4 TRBV7-8 CASSLAPMTVSNEKLFF TGTGCCAGCAGCTTAGCTCCGATGACAGTATCTAATGAAAAACTGTTTTTT
- once TRBJ1-2 TRBV6-6 CASTDPSGQGNYGYTF TGTGCCAGCACCGACCCGTCGGGGCAGGGGAACTATGGCTACACCTTC
- - TRBJ1-4 TRBV3-1 CASSQEGSPGEKLFF TGTGCCAGTAGCCAAGAGGGGTCTCCGGGGGAAAAACTGTTTTTT
- - TRBJ2-3 TRBV29-1 CSVMGTITDTQYF TGCAGCGTTATGGGGACAATCACAGATACGCAGTATTTT
- - TRBJ2-2 TRBV6-5 CASSPQLPNTGELFF TGTGCCAGCAGTCCCCAACTACCGAACACCGGGGAGCTGTTTTTT
- - TRBJ2-3 TRBV5-4 CASSFGGGGPTDTQYF TGTGCCAGCAGCTTCGGCGGGGGCGGACCCACAGATACGCAGTATTTT
- - TRBJ1-4 TRBV19 CASSKRPSANEKLFF TGTGCCAGTAGCAAAAGACCCTCTGCTAATGAAAAACTGTTTTTT
TRBD1 - TRBJ2-6 TRBV12-3/TRBV12-4 CASTKGASGANVLTF TGTGCCAGCACTAAGGGGGCGTCTGGGGCCAACGTCCTGACTTTC
TRBD1 - TRBJ1-1 TRBV6-6 CASRSQGAFTEAFF TGTGCCAGCAGGTCACAGGGGGCGTTCACTGAAGCTTTCTTT